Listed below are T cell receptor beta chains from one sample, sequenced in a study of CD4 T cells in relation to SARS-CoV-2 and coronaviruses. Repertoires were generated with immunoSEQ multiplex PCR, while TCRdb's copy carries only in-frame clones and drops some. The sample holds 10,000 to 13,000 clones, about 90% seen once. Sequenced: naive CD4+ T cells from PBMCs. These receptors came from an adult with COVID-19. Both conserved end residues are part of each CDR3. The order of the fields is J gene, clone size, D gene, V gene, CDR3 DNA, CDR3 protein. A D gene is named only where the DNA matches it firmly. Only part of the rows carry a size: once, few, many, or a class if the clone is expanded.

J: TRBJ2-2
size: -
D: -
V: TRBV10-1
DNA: TGCGCCAGCATCCTTGGAGGGGTAGTGAACACCGGGGAGCTGTTTTTT
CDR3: CASILGGVVNTGELFF

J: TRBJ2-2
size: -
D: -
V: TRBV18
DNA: TGTGCCAGCTCACTGGGGGCGCGCACCGGGGAGCTGTTTTTT
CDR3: CASSLGARTGELFF

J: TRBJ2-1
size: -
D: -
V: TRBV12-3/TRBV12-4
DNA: TGTGCCAGCAGTTTTCTAGCGGAGCAGTTCTTC
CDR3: CASSFLAEQFF

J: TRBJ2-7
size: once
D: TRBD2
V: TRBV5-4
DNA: TGTGCCAGCAGCATACTAGCGGGGGGATCCTACGAGCAGTACTTC
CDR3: CASSILAGGSYEQYF

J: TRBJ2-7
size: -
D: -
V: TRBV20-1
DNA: TGCAGTGCTAGTATCAGGGGCGACGAGCAGTACTTC
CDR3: CSASIRGDEQYF

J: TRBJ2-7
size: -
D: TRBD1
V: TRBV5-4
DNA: TGTGCCAGCAGCGCCACGGGACAGGGGAGATACGAGCAGTACTTC
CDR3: CASSATGQGRYEQYF

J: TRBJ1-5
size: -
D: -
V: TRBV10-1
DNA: TGCGCCAGCACAAACGGGGGGAGGGATAGCAATCAGCCCCAGCATTTT
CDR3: CASTNGGRDSNQPQHF

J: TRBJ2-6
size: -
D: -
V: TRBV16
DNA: TGTGCCAGCAGCCAATCGCGGAACTCTGGGGCCAACGTCCTGACTTTC
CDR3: CASSQSRNSGANVLTF

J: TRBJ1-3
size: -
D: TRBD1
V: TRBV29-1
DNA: TGCAGCGGGGCCGGGACAGCTTCTGGAAACACCATATATTTT
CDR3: CSGAGTASGNTIYF

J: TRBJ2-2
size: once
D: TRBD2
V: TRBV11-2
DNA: TGTGCCAGCAGCCTTAGCGGGAGCAACACCGGGGAGCTGTTTTTT
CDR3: CASSLSGSNTGELFF

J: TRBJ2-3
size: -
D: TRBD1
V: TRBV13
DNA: TGTGCCAGCAGCAGGAGAACAGGGGGCGCGGGCCAAGATACGCAGTATTTT
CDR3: CASSRRTGGAGQDTQYF

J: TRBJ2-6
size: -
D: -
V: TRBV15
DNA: TGTGCCACCAGCGTCGGGACCTCTGGGGCCAACGTCCTGACTTTC
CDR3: CATSVGTSGANVLTF

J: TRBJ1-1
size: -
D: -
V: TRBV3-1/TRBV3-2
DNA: TGTGCCAGCAGCCAAGTGAGTAGGCCCGGGGTGGTCGCCGGGAACACTGAAGCTTTCTTT
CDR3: CASSQVSRPGVVAGNTEAFF

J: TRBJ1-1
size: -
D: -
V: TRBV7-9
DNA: TGTGCCAGCAGCTCCTCCTCGGCCGCTGAAGCTTTCTTT
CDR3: CASSSSSAAEAFF

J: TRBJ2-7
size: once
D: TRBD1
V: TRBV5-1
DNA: TGCGCCAGCACTAGGACAGGGGGCTACGAGCAGTACTTC
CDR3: CASTRTGGYEQYF

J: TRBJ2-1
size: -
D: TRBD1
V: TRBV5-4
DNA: TGTGCCAGCAGCTTGGTCGGGACAGGAAAATACAATGAGCAGTTCTTC
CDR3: CASSLVGTGKYNEQFF

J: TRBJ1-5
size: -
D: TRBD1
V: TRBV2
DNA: TGTGCCACCCAGGGGGCCGCGAGCAATCAGCCCCAGCATTTT
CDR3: CATQGAASNQPQHF

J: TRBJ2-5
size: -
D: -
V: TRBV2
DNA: TGTGCCAGCAGTGCCTACACGGAAGAGACCCAGTACTTC
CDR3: CASSAYTEETQYF

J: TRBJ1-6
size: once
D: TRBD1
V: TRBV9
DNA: TGTGCCAGCAGCGAGACAGGGGCCAATTCACCCCTCCACTTT
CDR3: CASSETGANSPLHF

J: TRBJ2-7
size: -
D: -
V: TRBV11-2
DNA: TGTGCCAGTAGACGCCCCTCGGGCTACGAGCAGTACTTC
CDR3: CASRRPSGYEQYF

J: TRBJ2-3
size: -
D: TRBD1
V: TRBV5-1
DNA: TGCGCCACCGGACAGGGGGCCTCAGATACGCAGTATTTT
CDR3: CATGQGASDTQYF

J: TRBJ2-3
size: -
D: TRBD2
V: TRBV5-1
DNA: TGCGCCAGCAGGCCGAGGACTAGCGGGGACACAGATACGCAGTATTTT
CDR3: CASRPRTSGDTDTQYF

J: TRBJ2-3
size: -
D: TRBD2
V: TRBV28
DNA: TGTGCCAGCAGAACCGGGACTAGCGGGGCAGATACGCAGTATTTT
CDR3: CASRTGTSGADTQYF

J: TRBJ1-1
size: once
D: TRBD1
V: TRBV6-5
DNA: TGTGCCAGCAGTTACTTGACAGGGAGGTCGAACACTGAAGCTTTCTTT
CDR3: CASSYLTGRSNTEAFF

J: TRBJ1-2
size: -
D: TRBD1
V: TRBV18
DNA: TGTGCCAGCTCACCAGTTAGGGACAGCAACTATGGCTACACCTTC
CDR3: CASSPVRDSNYGYTF

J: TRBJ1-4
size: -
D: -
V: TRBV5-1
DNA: TGCGCCAGCACGCGAGGGCTGGGAGAAAAACTGTTTTTT
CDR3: CASTRGLGEKLFF

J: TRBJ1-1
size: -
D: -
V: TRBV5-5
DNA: TGTGCCAGCAGCTTGGCCGGGGCGCCTCTACGGACTGAAGCTTTCTTT
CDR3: CASSLAGAPLRTEAFF

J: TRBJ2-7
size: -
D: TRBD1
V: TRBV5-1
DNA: TGCGCCAGCAGCTTCATTCCCGGGACAGAAAACGAGCAGTACTTC
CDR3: CASSFIPGTENEQYF

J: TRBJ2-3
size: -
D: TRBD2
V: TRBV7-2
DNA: TGTGCCAGCAGCTTATTCGGCGGGGGGTCACCAGATACGCAGTATTTT
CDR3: CASSLFGGGSPDTQYF